These 12 T cell receptor beta chains originate from one sample sequenced in a study of T cell changes during pregnancy in multiple sclerosis. The repertoire was sequenced with immunoSEQ multiplex PCR; TCRdb's copy has only in-frame clones and lacks some. Counted here are approximately 84,000 clones, about 94% occurring once; the ten biggest clones make up around 2.5%. Sequencing was performed on peripheral blood, taken in the third trimester of pregnancy. These receptors were collected from a female donor with multiple sclerosis, enrolled in a pregnancy study.

Here the CDR3 DNA reads TGTGCCAGCAGCTCCGCCCCGGGACAGTCCCATGGCTACACCTTC. It encodes CASSSAPGQSHGYTF. The genes are TRBV5-4 and TRBJ1-2, with 7 bases lining up with TRBD1. V lost 3 bases, J lost 6 bases, and 11 bases stayed unmatched. This CDR3 comprises 15 residues. Germline V gene data show CDR1 as SGHNT and CDR2 as YYREEE (reference sequence).

The chain joins TRBV5-1 to TRBJ1-2; 9 bases are a match to TRBD1. The V segment lost 0 bases and the J segment 7 bases; nucleotides outside the gene matches: 10. Germline V gene data show CDR1 as SGHRS and CDR2 as YFSETQ. The length of the CDR3 is 16 residues. CDR3 protein: CASSLERTGATGGYTF. In DNA form, the CDR3 reads TGCGCCAGCAGCTTGGAACGGACAGGGGCCACGGGTGGCTACACCTTC.

The V call is TRBV11-2, the J call TRBJ1-4; TRBD1 is a possible D gene (5 bases). The CDR3 length is 14 residues. In germline, CDR1 is SGHAT, CDR2 FQNNGV. V was clipped by 2 bases and J by 7 bases, with 11 bases between them. The CDR3, as DNA: TGTGCCAGCAGCTTATATGGGACTTCTGAAAAACTGTTTTTT. Translated: CASSLYGTSEKLFF. Variable domain in full (rest from reference TRBV11-2 and TRBJ1-4): EAGVAQSPRYKIIEKRQSVAFWCNPISGHATLYWYQQILGQGPKLLIQFQNNGVVDDSQLPKDRFSAERLKGVDSTLKIQPAKLEDSAVYLCASSLYGTSEKLFFGSGTQLSVL.

This chain links TRBV10-2 with TRBJ2-7; the match to TRBD1 covers 8 bases. Germline CDR1 is WSHSY and CDR2 is SAAADI. CDR3 length: 13 residues. J lost 6 bases, V lost 8 bases, and 9 bases had no gene match. The CDR3 region has the DNA TGCGCCAGCGGAAACAGGGGGTGGCCCGAGCAGTACTTC. Translating it yields CASGNRGWPEQYF.

The V call is TRBV14, the J call TRBJ2-5; TRBD1 matches at 7 bases. CDR1 is SGHDN, CDR2 FVKESK, per germline. With V trimmed by 4 bases and J by 5 bases, 7 bases remained unmatched. The CDR3 extends over 14 amino acids. DNA of the CDR3: TGTGCCAGCAGCCGTACAGGGGTGGTGGAGACCCAGTACTTC. The encoded protein is CASSRTGVVETQYF.

This sequence joins TRBV5-6 and TRBJ2-1; D is uncertain. This CDR3 is 16 amino acids long. CDR1 and CDR2 (germline): SGHDT, YYEEEE. The germline V and J ends were trimmed by 0 bases and 2 bases, with 12 bases remaining between them. In nucleotides, the CDR3 is TGTGCCAGCAGCTTGGGGCAGAATTTACCCTACAATGAGCAGTTCTTC. Encoded protein: CASSLGQNLPYNEQFF. Full variable domain (remainder filled in from reference TRBV5-6 and TRBJ2-1): DAGVTQSPTHLIKTRGQQVTLRCSPKSGHDTVSWYQQALGQGPQFIFQYYEEEERQRGNFPDRFSGHQFPNYSSELNVNALLLGDSALYLCASSLGQNLPYNEQFFGPGTRLTVL.

The rearrangement joins TRBV7-3 to TRBJ2-3, with 10 bases that match TRBD2. This CDR3 has 18 residues. The germline V gene encodes CDR1 SGHTA and CDR2 FQGTGA. Trimming at V came to 1 base and at J to 5 bases, leaving 12 bases not matched to a gene. The CDR3 loop reads CASSLRVNSGGPGDTQYF. The CDR3 DNA follows: TGTGCCAGCAGCTTAAGGGTTAATAGCGGGGGGCCGGGAGATACGCAGTATTTT.

CDR3 coding DNA: TGTGCCAGCAGCGCCCGACTAGCGGGGGGCCGTCCCGCAGATACGCAGTATTTT. Translating it yields CASSARLAGGRPADTQYF. The V call is TRBV9, the J call TRBJ2-3, with 13 bases identical to TRBD2. The CDR3 contains 18 residues. Trimming removed 3 bases from V and 4 bases from J; junction bases left unmatched: 11. CDR1 and CDR2 from the germline V gene are SGDLS and YYNGEE.

This chain links TRBV5-1 with TRBJ1-3; 10 bases are a match to TRBD1. From germline, CDR1 is SGHRS and CDR2 YFSETQ. This CDR3 region has 14 residues. V lost 4 bases, J lost 7 bases, and 5 bases stayed unmatched. The CDR3 loop is CASSQGQGMNTIYF. The CDR3 DNA is TGCGCCAGCAGCCAGGGACAGGGGATGAACACCATATATTTT.

CDR3 coding DNA: TGTGCCAGCAGCAAAACCGGAGGGAACACTGAAGCTTTCTTT. Its translation: CASSKTGGNTEAFF. This rearrangement joins TRBV6-5 to TRBJ1-1; D is unclear. The ends were cut back, 6 bases at V and 1 base at J, with 12 bases in the middle. The germline CDR1 and CDR2 sequences are MNHEY and SVGAGI. The CDR3 has 14 amino acids.

This clone was counted once. V usage is TRBV7-2 and J usage is TRBJ2-2; 12 positions match TRBD2. V trimming: 5 bases; J trimming: 0 bases; junction bases outside the gene matches: 7. Germline V gene lookup returns CDR1 SGHTA and CDR2 FQGNSA. This CDR3 contains 18 residues. CDR3 nucleotide sequence: TGTGCCAGCAGCCCGCCCGGGACTAGCGGGCCGAACACCGGGGAGCTGTTTTTT. The encoded protein is CASSPPGTSGPNTGELFF.

The rearrangement uses TRBV6-5 and TRBJ2-1; 7 nucleotides match TRBD2. V shed 6 bases, J shed 10 bases, and the junction held 12 bases outside the gene matches. The CDR3 length is 14 residues. CDR1 MNHEY and CDR2 SVGAGI come from the germline V gene. CDR3 sequence reads: CASRVGTTRREQFF. CDR3 sequence (DNA): TGTGCCAGCAGGGTAGGGACTACTAGGAGAGAGCAGTTCTTC.